The count of the clone carrying this T cell receptor (beta chain) is one. This sample was taken from a study of cytomegalovirus exposure and HLA in healthy donors. 60 Vbeta and 13 Jbeta primers were used in PCR. The method was immunoSEQ multiplex PCR; TCRdb's version includes in-frame clones alone and lacks a portion of them. The sample yields about 160,000 clones, 60% to 80% seen once. This CDR3 is built from 13 residues. With 7 bases removed from V and 1 base from J, the gap between germline ends came to 9 bases. Per the germline V gene, CDR1 is SGDLS and CDR2 is YYNGEE. Donors in the study were healthy people who gave bone marrow.

This chain joins TRBV9 and TRBJ2-1, with D possibly matching TRBD2 (5 bases). Sequencing input: PBMCs. The TCR sequence derives from a man aged 25-45 years in good health and CMV-seropositive. The CDR3: CASQRDSYNEQFF. CDR3 in DNA: TGTGCCAGCCAGAGGGATTCCTACAATGAGCAGTTCTTC.